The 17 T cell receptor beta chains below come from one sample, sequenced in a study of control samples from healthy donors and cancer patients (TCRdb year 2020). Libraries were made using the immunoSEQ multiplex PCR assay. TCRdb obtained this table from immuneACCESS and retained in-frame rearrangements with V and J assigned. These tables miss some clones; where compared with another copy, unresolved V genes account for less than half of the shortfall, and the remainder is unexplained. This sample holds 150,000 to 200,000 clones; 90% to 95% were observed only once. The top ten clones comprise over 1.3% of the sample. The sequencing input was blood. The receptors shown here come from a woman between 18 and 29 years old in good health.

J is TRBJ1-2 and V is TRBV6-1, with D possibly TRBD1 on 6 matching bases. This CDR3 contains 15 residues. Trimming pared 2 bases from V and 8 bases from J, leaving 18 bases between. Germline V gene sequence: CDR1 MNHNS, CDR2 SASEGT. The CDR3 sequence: CASSEWTDLGRGYTF. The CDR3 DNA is TGTGCCAGCAGTGAATGGACAGACCTGGGAAGGGGCTACACCTTC.

The chain's CDR3 is CASSQAEGGGYGYTF. CDR3 DNA sequence: TGCGCCAGCAGCCAAGCAGAGGGCGGAGGATATGGCTACACCTTC. J is TRBJ1-2 and V is TRBV4-3; unclear D gene. The CDR3 contains 15 residues. Per the germline V gene, CDR1 is LGHNA and CDR2 is YSLEER. V shed 1 base and J shed 5 bases, with 14 bases lying between them.

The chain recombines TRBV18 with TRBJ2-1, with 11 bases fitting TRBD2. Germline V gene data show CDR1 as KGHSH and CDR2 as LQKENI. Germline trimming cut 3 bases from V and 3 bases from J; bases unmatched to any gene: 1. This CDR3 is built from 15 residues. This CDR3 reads CASSPSGRVYNEQFF. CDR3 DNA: TGTGCCAGCTCACCTAGCGGGAGGGTCTACAATGAGCAGTTCTTC. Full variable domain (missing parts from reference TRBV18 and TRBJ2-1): NAGVMQNPRHLVRRRGQEARLRCSPMKGHSHVYWYRQLPEEGLKFMVYLQKENIIDESGMPKERFSAEFPKEGPSILRIQQVVRGDSAAYFCASSPSGRVYNEQFFGPGTRLTVL.

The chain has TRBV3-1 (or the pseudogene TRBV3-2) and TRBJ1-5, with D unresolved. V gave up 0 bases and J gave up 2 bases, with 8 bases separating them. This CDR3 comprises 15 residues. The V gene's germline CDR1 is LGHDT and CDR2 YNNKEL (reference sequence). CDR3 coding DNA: TGTGCCAGCAGCCAAGACCTAACAGGCAATCAGCCCCAGCATTTT. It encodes CASSQDLTGNQPQHF.

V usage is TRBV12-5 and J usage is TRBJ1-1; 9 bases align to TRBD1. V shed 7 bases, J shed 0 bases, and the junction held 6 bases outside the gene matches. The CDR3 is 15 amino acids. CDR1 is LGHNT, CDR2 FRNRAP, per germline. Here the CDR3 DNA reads TGTGCTAGTGCCCCAGGGGACAGGGTGAACACTGAAGCTTTCTTT. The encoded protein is CASAPGDRVNTEAFF.

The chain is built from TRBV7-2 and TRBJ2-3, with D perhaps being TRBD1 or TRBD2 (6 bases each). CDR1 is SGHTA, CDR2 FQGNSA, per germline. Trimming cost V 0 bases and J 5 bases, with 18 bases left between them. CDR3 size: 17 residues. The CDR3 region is CASSLAVGGGSIDTQYF. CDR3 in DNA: TGTGCCAGCAGCTTAGCTGTTGGAGGGGGTTCCATAGATACGCAGTATTTT.

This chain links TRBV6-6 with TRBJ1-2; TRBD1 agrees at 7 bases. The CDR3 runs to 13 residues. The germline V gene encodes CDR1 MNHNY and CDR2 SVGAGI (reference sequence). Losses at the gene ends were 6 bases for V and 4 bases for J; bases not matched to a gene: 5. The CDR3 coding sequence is TGTGCCAGCAGACTCGACAGGGCCTATGGCTACACCTTC. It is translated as CASRLDRAYGYTF.

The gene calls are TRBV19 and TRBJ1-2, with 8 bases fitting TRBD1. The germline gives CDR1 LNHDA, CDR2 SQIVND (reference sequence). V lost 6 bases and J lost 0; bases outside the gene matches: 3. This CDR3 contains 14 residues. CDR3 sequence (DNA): TGTGCCAGTAGGAAGACAGGGGCTAACTATGGCTACACCTTC. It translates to CASRKTGANYGYTF.

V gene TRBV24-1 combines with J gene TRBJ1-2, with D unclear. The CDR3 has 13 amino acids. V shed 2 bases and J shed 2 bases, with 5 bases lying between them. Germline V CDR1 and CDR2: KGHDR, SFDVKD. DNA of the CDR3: TGTGCCACCAGTGATTCTCCCAACTATGGCTACACCTTC. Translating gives CATSDSPNYGYTF.

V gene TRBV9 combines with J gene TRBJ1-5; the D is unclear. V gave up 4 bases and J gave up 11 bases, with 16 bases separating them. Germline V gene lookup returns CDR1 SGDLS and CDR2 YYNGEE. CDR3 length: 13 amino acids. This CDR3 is CASSSGMGSAQHF. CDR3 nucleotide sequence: TGTGCCAGCAGCTCTGGGATGGGGTCGGCCCAGCATTTT. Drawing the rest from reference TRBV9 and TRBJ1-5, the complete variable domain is DSGVTQTPKHLITATGQRVTLRCSPRSGDLSVYWYQQSLDQGLQFLIQYYNGEERAKGNILERFSAQQFPDLHSELNLSSLELGDSALYFCASSSGMGSAQHFGDGTRLSIL.

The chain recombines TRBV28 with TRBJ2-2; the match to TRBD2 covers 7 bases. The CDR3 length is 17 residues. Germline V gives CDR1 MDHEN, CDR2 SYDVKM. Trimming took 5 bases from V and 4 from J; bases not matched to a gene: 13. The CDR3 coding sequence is TGTGCCAGCAGTGAAATAGCGGGTCTTCGTGGCACCGGGGAGCTGTTTTTT. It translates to CASSEIAGLRGTGELFF.

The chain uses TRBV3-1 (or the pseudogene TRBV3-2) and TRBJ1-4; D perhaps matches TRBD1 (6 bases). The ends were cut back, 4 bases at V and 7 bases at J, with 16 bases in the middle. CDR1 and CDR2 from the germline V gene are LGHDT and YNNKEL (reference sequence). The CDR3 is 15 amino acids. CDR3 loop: CASSPTQGWGEKLFF. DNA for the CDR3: TGTGCCAGCAGCCCAACACAGGGTTGGGGTGAAAAACTGTTTTTT.

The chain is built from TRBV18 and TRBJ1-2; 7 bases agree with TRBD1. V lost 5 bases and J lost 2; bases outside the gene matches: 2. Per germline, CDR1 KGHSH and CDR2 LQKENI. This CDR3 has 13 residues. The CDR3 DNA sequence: TGTGCCAGCTCAGCGGACAGGAACTATGGCTACACCTTC. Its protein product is CASSADRNYGYTF.

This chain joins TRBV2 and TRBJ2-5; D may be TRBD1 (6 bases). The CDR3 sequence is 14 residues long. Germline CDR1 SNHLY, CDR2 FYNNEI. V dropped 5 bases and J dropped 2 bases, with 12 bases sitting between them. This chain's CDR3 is CASSQIRGQETQYF. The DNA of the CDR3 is TGTGCCAGCAGTCAAATCAGGGGTCAAGAGACCCAGTACTTC.

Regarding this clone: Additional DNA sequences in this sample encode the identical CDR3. The CDR3 DNA reads as TGTGCCAGCAGCCGGAGCTCCTACAATGAGCAGTTCTTC. It encodes CASSRSSYNEQFF. The chain recombines TRBV6-5 with TRBJ2-1; D unclear. CDR1 is MNHEY, CDR2 SVGAGI, per germline. The V gene lost 6 bases and the J gene lost 0 bases, with 6 bases spanning the gap. This CDR3 has 13 amino acids.

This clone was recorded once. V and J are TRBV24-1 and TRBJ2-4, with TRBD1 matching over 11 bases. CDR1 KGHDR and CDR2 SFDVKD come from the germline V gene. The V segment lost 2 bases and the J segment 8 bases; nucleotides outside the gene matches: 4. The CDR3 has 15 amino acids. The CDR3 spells CATSDSPGQGDIQYF. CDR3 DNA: TGTGCCACCAGTGATTCACCGGGACAGGGGGACATTCAGTACTTC.

CDR3 nucleotide sequence: TGTGCCAGTAGTATCAAGTCTGGGCCCAACTATGGCTACACCTTC. It yields the protein CASSIKSGPNYGYTF. This chain uses TRBV19 with TRBJ1-2; no firm D call. Trimming removed 3 bases from V and 2 bases from J, with 13 bases in between. CDR1 is LNHDA and CDR2 is SQIVND in the germline V gene (reference sequence). This CDR3 contains 15 residues.